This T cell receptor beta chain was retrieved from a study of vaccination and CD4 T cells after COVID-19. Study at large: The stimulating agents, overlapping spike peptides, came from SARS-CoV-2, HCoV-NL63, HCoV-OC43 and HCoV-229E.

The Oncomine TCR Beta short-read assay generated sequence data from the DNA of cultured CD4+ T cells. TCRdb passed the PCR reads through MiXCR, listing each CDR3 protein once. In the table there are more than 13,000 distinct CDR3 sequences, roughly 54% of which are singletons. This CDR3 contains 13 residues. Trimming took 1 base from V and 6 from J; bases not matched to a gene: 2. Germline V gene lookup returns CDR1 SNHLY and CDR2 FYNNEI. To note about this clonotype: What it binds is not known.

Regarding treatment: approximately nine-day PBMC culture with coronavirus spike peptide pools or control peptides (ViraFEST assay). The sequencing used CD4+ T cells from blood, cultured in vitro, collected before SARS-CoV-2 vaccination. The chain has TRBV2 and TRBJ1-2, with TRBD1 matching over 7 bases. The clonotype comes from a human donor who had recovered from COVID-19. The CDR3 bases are TGTGCCAGCAGTGAAGGCAGGGGGAATGGCTACACCTTC. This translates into CASSEGRGNGYTF. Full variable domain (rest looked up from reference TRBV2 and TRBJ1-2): EPEVTQTPSHQVTQMGQEVILRCVPISNHLYFYWYRQILGQKVEFLVSFYNNEISEKSEIFDDQFSVERPDGSNFTLKIRSTKLEDSAMYFCASSEGRGNGYTFGSGTRLTVV.